Here is one TCR beta chain with its context. The CDR3 consists of 16 residues. With 1 base clipped from V and 2 bases from J, the junction kept 4 bases outside the gene matches. Looked up from germline, CDR1 is SGDLS and CDR2 is YYNGEE. This entry comes from a study of CD8 T cells in Susac syndrome. Reverse transcription of about 0.5 to 1 ug RNA used random hexamers. Using its own MiXCR run on the immunoSEQ multiplex PCR reads, TCRdb lists one record per CDR3 protein. This table holds around 200,000 distinct CDR3 sequences, roughly 95% found once. Relapsing-remitting disease, either stable or active, was present in the treatment-naive patients who were the multiple sclerosis controls. While CD8+ and CD4+ T cells were isolated negatively, TEMRA cells were enriched by FACS.

The chain recombines TRBV9 with TRBJ2-3; 10 bases agree with TRBD2. The specimen was CD4+ T cells from PBMCs. This TCR derives from a human donor with multiple sclerosis. CDR3 sequence: CASSVLAGADTDTQYF. In DNA, the CDR3 is TGTGCCAGCAGCGTACTAGCGGGGGCCGACACAGATACGCAGTATTTT.